This T cell receptor beta chain originates from a study of blood T cell repertoires in COVID-19. As for the study in general: The origin of the acute and convalescent COVID-19 samples was the United States, Italy and Spain. The cDNA or gDNA used as material had been derived from T cells, B-cell-depleted T cells, or PBMCs.

This CDR3 spans 13 amino acids. After removal of 6 bases from V and 4 bases from J, the junction contained 0 bases not matched to a gene. Germline CDR1 and CDR2: ENHRY and SYGVKD. The repertoire was sequenced with immunoSEQ multiplex PCR; TCRdb's copy has only in-frame clones and lacks some. Here the sample spans around 200,000 clones, about 88% being singletons. The chain carries TRBV10-3 and TRBJ2-2; 9 bases map to TRBD1. The sample comprised peripheral blood. The clonotype was recovered from a man aged 25 to 45 with active or convalescent COVID-19. The chain's CDR3 is CAIRTGGTGELFF. Here the CDR3 DNA reads TGTGCCATCAGGACAGGGGGCACCGGGGAGCTGTTTTTT.